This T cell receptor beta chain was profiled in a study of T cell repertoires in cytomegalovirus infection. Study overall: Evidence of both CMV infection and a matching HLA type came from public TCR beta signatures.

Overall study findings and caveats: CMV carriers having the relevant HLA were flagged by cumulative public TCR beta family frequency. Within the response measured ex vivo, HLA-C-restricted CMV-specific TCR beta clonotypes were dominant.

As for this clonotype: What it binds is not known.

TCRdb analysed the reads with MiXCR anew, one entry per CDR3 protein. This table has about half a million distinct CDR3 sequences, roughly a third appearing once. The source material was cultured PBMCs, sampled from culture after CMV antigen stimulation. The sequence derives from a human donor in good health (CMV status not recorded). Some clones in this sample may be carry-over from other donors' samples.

DNA of the CDR3: TGTGCCACCAGTGACCCCAAGGAGGGCTATGGCTACACCTTC. Amino acids: CATSDPKEGYGYTF. The genes are TRBV24-1 and TRBJ1-2, with D uncertain. The CDR3 runs to 14 residues. V was cut by 4 bases and J by 4 bases, with 12 bases left in between. Germline lookup yields CDR1 KGHDR and CDR2 SFDVKD.